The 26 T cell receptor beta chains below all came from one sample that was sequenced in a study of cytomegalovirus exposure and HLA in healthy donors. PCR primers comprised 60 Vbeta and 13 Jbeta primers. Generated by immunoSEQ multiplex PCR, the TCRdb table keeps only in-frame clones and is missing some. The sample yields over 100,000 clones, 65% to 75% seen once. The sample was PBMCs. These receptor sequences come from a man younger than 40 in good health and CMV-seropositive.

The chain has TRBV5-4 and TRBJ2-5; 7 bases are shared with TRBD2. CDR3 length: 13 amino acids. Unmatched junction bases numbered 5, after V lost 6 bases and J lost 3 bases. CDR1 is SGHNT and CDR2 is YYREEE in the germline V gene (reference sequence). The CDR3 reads CASTFRGEETQYF. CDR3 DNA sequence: TGTGCCAGCACCTTTCGGGGGGAAGAGACCCAGTACTTC.

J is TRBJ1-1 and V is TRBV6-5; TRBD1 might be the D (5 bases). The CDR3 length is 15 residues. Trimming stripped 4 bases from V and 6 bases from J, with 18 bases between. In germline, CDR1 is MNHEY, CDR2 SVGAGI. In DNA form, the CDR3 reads TGTGCCAGCAGTTCCTTAACAGGAGCTGGGTCTGAAGCTTTCTTT. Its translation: CASSSLTGAGSEAFF.

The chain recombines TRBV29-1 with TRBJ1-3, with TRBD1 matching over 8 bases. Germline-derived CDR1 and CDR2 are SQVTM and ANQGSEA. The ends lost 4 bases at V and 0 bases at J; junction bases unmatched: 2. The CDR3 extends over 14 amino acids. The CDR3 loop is CSVAGGSSGNTIYF. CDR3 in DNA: TGCAGCGTTGCAGGGGGCAGCTCTGGAAACACCATATATTTT.

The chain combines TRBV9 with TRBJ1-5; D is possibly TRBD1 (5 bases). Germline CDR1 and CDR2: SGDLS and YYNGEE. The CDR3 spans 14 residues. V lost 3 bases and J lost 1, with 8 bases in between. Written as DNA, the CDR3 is TGTGCCAGCAGCGCAGGGTTCAGCAATCAGCCCCAGCATTTT. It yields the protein CASSAGFSNQPQHF.

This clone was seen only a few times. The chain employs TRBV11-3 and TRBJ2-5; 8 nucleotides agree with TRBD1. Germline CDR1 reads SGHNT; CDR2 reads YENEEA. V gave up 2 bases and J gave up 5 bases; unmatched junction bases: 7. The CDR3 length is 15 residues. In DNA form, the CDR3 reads TGTGCCAGCAGCTTAACCGGACAGGGTCAGGAGACCCAGTACTTC. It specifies CASSLTGQGQETQYF.

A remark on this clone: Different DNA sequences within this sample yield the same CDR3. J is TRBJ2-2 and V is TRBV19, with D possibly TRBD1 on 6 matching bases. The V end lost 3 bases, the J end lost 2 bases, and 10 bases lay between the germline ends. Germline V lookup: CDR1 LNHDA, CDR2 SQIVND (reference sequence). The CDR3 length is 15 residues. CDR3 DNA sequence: TGTGCCAGTAGTATTCAACAGGGAAACACCGGGGAGCTGTTTTTT. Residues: CASSIQQGNTGELFF. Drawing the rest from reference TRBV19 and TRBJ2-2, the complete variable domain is DGGITQSPKYLFRKEGQNVTLSCEQNLNHDAMYWYRQDPGQGLRLIYYSQIVNDFQKGDIAEGYSVSREKKESFPLTVTSAQKNPTAFYLCASSIQQGNTGELFFGEGSRLTVL.

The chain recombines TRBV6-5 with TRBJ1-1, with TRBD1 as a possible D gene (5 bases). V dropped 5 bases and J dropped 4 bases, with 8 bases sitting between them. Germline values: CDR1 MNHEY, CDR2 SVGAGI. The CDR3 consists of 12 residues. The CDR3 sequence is CASSEQGTEAFF. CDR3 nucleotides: TGTGCCAGCAGTGAGCAGGGCACTGAAGCTTTCTTT.

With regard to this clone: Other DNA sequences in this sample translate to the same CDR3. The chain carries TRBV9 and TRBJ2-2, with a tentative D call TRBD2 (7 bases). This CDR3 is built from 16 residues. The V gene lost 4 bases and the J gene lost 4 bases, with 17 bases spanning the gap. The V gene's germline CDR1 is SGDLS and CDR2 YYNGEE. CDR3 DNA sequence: TGTGCCAGCAGCCCCAGACTAGCAGGGGCCACCGGGGAGCTGTTTTTT. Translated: CASSPRLAGATGELFF.

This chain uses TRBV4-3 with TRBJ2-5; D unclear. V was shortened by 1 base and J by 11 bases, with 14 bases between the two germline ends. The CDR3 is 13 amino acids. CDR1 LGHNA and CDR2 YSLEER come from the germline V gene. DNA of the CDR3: TGCGCCAGCAGCCAAGTGAGAGACTCGGAGCAGTACTTC. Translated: CASSQVRDSEQYF.

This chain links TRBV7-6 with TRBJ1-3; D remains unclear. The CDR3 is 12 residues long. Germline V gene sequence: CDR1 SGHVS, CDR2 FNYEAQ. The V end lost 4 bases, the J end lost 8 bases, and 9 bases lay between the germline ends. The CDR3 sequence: CASSSRSDTIYF. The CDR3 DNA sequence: TGTGCCAGCAGCTCCCGGTCGGACACCATATATTTT. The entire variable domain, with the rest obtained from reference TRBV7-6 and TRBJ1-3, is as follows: GAGVSQSPRYKVTKRGQDVALRCDPISGHVSLYWYRQALGQGPEFLTYFNYEAQQDKSGLPNDRFSAERPEGSISTLTIQRTEQRDSAMYRCASSSRSDTIYFGEGSWLTVV.

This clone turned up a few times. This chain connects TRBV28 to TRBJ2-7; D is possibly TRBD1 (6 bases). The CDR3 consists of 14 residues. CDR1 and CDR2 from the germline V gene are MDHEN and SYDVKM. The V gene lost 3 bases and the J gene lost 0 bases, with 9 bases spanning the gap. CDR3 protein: CASSFRGGSYEQYF. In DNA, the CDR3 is TGTGCCAGCAGTTTTAGAGGGGGCTCCTACGAGCAGTACTTC.

The CDR3 here is CASSLGWGTGGYNEQFF. CDR3 nucleotides: TGTGCCAGCAGCTTGGGTTGGGGGACAGGGGGTTACAATGAGCAGTTCTTC. V is TRBV5-6 and J is TRBJ2-1, with 11 nucleotides matching TRBD1. CDR3 length equals 17 residues. V lost 0 bases to trimming and J lost 4 bases; unmatched junction nucleotides: 6. CDR1 and CDR2 (germline): SGHDT, YYEEEE.

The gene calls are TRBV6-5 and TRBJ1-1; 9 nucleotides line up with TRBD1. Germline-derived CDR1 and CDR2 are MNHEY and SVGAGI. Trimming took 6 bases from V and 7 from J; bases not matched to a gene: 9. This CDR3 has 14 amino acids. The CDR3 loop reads CASSLRVGQGEAFF. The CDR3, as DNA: TGTGCCAGCAGCCTTAGGGTGGGACAGGGTGAAGCTTTCTTT.

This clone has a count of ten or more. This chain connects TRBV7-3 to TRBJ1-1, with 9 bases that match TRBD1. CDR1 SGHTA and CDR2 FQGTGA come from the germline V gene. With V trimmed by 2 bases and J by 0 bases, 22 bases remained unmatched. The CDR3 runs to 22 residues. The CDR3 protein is CASSLWHPRSLKQGAMNTEAFF. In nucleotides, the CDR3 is TGTGCCAGCAGCTTATGGCACCCCCGGAGTCTTAAACAGGGGGCCATGAACACTGAAGCTTTCTTT.

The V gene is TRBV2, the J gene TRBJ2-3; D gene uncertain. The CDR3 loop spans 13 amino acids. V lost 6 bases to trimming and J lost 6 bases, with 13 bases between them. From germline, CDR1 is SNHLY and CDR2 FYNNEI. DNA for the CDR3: TGTGCCAGCAGGGAGATCCCCGGCGATACGCAGTATTTT. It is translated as CASREIPGDTQYF.

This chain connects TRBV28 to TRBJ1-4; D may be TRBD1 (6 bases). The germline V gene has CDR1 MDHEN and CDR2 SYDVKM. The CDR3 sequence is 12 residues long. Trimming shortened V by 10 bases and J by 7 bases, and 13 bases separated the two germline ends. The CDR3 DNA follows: TGTGCCACCTTGGACAGCCCTGAAAAACTGTTTTTT. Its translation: CATLDSPEKLFF.

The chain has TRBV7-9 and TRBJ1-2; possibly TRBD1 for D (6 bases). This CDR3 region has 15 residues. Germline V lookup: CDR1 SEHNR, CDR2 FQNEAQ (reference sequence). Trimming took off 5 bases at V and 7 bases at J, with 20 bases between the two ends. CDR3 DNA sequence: TGTGCCAGCAGCATTAACACAGGGTGGGAAGGTGGCTACACCTTC. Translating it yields CASSINTGWEGGYTF.

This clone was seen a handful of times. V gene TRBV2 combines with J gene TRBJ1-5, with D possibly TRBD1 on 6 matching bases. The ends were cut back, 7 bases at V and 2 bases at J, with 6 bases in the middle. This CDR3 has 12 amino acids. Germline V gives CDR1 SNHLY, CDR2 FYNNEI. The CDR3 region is CASTGGNQPQHF. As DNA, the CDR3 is TGTGCCAGCACAGGGGGCAATCAGCCCCAGCATTTT. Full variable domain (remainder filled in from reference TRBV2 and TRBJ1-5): EPEVTQTPSHQVTQMGQEVILRCVPISNHLYFYWYRQILGQKVEFLVSFYNNEISEKSEIFDDQFSVERPDGSNFTLKIRSTKLEDSAMYFCASTGGNQPQHFGDGTRLSIL.

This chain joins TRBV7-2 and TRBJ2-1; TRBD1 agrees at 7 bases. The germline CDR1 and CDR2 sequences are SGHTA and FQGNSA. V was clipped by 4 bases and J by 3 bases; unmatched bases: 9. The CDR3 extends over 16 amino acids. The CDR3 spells CASSSRGQRVYNEQFF. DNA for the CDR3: TGTGCCAGCAGCTCTCGGGGACAGAGAGTCTACAATGAGCAGTTCTTC.

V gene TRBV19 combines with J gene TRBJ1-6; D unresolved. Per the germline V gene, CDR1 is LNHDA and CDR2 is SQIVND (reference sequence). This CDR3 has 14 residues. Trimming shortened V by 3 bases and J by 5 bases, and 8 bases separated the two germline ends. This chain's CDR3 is CASSIDTHNSPLHF. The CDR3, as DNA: TGTGCCAGTAGTATTGACACCCATAATTCACCCCTCCACTTT. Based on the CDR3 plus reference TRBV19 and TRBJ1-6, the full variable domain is DGGITQSPKYLFRKEGQNVTLSCEQNLNHDAMYWYRQDPGQGLRLIYYSQIVNDFQKGDIAEGYSVSREKKESFPLTVTSAQKNPTAFYLCASSIDTHNSPLHFGNGTRLTVT.

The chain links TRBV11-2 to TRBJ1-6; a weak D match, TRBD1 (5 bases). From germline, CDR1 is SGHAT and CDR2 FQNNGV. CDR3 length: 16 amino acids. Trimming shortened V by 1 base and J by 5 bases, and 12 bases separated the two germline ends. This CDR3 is CASSLAGQGHNSPLHF. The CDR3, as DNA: TGTGCCAGCAGCTTAGCGGGCCAGGGCCATAATTCACCCCTCCACTTT.

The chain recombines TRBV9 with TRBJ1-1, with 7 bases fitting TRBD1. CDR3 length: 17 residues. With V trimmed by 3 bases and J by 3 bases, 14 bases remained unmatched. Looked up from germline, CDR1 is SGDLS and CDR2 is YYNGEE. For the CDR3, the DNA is TGTGCCAGCAGCGAAACCGGGACAGACCCTATGCACACTGAAGCTTTCTTT. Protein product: CASSETGTDPMHTEAFF.

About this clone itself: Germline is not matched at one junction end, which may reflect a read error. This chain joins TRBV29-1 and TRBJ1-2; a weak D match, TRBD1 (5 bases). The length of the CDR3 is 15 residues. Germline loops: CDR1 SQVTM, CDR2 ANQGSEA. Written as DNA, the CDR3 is TGCAGCGTTCAACTTGGGGCAGGGCTATCCTATGGCTACCCCTTC. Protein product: CSVQLGAGLSYGYPF.

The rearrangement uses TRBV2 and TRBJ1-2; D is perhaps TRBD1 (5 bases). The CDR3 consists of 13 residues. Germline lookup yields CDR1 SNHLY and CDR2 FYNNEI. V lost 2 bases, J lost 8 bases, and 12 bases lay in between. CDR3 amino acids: CASSESGRGGYTF. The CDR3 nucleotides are TGTGCCAGCAGTGAAAGCGGGAGGGGCGGCTACACCTTC.

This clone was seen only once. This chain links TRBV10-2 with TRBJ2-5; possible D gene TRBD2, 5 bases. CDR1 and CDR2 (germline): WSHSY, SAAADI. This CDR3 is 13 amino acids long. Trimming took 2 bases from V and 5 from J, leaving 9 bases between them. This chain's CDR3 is CASSETTGETQYF. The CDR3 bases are TGCGCCAGCAGTGAGACGACGGGGGAGACCCAGTACTTC.

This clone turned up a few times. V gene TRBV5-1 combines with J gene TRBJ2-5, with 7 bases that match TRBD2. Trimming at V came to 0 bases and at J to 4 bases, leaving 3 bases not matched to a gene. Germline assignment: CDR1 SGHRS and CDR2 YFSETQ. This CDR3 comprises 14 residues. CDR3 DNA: TGCGCCAGCAGCTTGGGGACTAGTAGAGAGACCCAGTACTTC. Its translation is CASSLGTSRETQYF.